The clone carrying this TCR beta chain has at least ten counts. TCRdb analysed the 5' RACE reads with MiXCR anew, one entry per CDR3 protein. The sample yields 50,000 or so distinct CDR3 sequences, less than 8.5% seen once. This entry comes from a study of T cells after yellow fever vaccination. Study-level background: In the case of low-cell-number fractions, SMART-Seq v4 Ultra Low Input was used for preparation.

CDR3 size: 13 residues. Germline V CDR1 and CDR2: LNHDA, SQIVND (reference sequence). V shed 5 bases and J shed 1 base, with 8 bases lying between them. General study points: Reappearing after the booster were most of the clones from primary vaccination (roughly 96% CD4, 85% to 90% CD8).

The chain links TRBV19 to TRBJ1-1, with no clear D. This TCR derives from a man aged 18 to 29 who received the YFV17D yellow fever vaccine. The material was CD8+ T cells not binding an NS4B(214-222) dextramer, sorted from PBMCs, obtained about 49 days after the first yellow fever vaccination. This CDR3 reads CASSWVANTEAFF. Here the CDR3 DNA reads TGTGCCAGTAGTTGGGTGGCGAACACTGAAGCTTTCTTT.